This T cell receptor beta chain was documented in a study of T cells after somatic rescue of genetic block. Trimming cost V 8 bases and J 3 bases; bases outside gene matches: 10. Looked up from germline, CDR1 is MNHEY and CDR2 is SMNVEV (reference sequence). The CDR3 loop spans 14 amino acids. Only in-frame clones appear in the TCRdb table, and some are missing; sequencing was by immunoSEQ multiplex PCR. The sample yields some 90,000 clones, 90% seen once. Material for sequencing was peripheral blood mononuclear cells (PBMCs). This receptor was identified in a woman between 18 and 29 years old. V gene TRBV27 combines with J gene TRBJ2-7; 7 bases match TRBD2. CDR3 DNA sequence: TGTGCCAGCGCCTTTGGGAGGGGCGGCTACGAGCAGTACTTC. Its translation: CASAFGRGGYEQYF.